Given below is one T cell receptor beta chain in context. This sample was included in a study of technical replicates of blood from a few donors. Germline-derived CDR1 and CDR2 are KGHSY and FQNENV. This CDR3 is built from 13 residues. Trimming stripped 8 bases from V and 5 bases from J, with 12 bases between. Sequencing used immunoSEQ multiplex PCR; TCRdb keeps in-frame clones, though not all of them. The top ten hold about 0.22% of the sample, which has 45,000 to 65,000 clones, around 95% seen once. This chain joins TRBV16 and TRBJ1-4, with D perhaps matching TRBD1 (5 bases). The source of this sequence is a human donor in good health. The sequenced sample was T cells isolated from PBMCs. CDR3 loop: CASGGGLNEKLFF. The CDR3, as DNA: TGTGCCAGCGGCGGGGGTTTAAATGAAAAACTGTTTTTT.